Listed below are T cell receptor beta chains from one sample, sequenced in a study of blood T cells in healthy people across ages. TCRdb recomputed calls from the 5' RACE reads with MiXCR, one row per CDR3 protein. The sample contains approximately 1.5 million distinct CDR3 sequences, under 55% of which appear only once. The specimen was blood. Receptors originate from a woman aged 18-29 years in good health. Each CDR3 is given with its conserved first and last residue. The D gene is left open where the match is weak. Only some rows state a clone size, as once, few, many or a class for expanded clones.

.	15	TRBD2	TRBV7-2	TRBJ2-1	CASSLSGLEYNEQFF	TGTGCCAGCAGCTTAAGTGGACTAGAGTACAATGAGCAGTTCTTC
few	14	TRBD1	TRBV10-3	TRBJ1-1	CAIREQGARTEAFF	TGTGCCATCAGAGAACAGGGGGCGCGCACTGAAGCTTTCTTT
.	12	.	TRBV2	TRBJ1-3	CASAQAGNTIYF	TGTGCCAGCGCCCAGGCTGGAAACACCATATATTTT
few	14	TRBD1	TRBV10-3	TRBJ2-3	CAIRTGGHTNTQYF	TGTGCCATCAGAACAGGGGGGCACACGAATACGCAGTATTTT
many	12	.	TRBV20-1	TRBJ2-5	CSARENQETQYF	TGCAGTGCTAGAGAGAACCAAGAGACCCAGTACTTC
.	15	.	TRBV7-2	TRBJ2-7	CASSRRSGPSYGQYF	TGTGCCAGCTCCCGGAGGAGCGGGCCCTCCTACGGGCAGTACTTC
.	15	TRBD1	TRBV2	TRBJ1-2	CASSETMGQSYGYTF	TGTGCCAGCAGTGAAACGATGGGACAGTCCTATGGCTACACCTTC
.	13	.	TRBV4-1	TRBJ2-1	CASSQVPLNEQFF	TGCGCCAGCAGCCAAGTTCCCCTGAATGAGCAGTTCTTC
.	16	TRBD1	TRBV9	TRBJ2-3	CASSVQDRGYTDTQYF	TGTGCCAGCAGCGTACAGGACAGGGGATACACAGATACGCAGTATTTT
.	12	.	TRBV28	TRBJ2-7	CASSELRREQYF	TGTGCCAGCTCCGAGCTACGGCGGGAGCAGTACTTC
once	18	.	TRBV4-2	TRBJ2-1	CASSQDDAGAAPYNEQFF	TGTGCCAGCAGCCAAGATGATGCGGGGGCCGCACCGTACAATGAGCAGTTCTTC
.	15	.	TRBV7-2	TRBJ2-5	CASSRELASQETQYF	TGTGCCAGCAGCCGGGAACTAGCCTCACAAGAGACCCAGTACTTC
.	13	.	TRBV29-1	TRBJ1-4	CSVGTAFNEKLFF	TGCAGCGTTGGTACGGCATTTAATGAAAAACTGTTTTTT
few	15	.	TRBV6-5	TRBJ2-3	CASSYSYTSTDTQYF	TGTGCCAGCAGTTACTCCTACACGAGCACAGATACGCAGTATTTT
few	15	TRBD1	TRBV6-5	TRBJ2-3	CASSYRTGGVDTQYF	TGTGCCAGCAGTTACAGGACAGGGGGCGTAGATACGCAGTATTTT
.	15	.	TRBV6-5	TRBJ1-6	CAGSLTSGTNSPLHF	TGTGCCGGCAGTTTAACGTCGGGGACCAATTCACCCCTCCACTTT
few	11	.	TRBV6-2/TRBV6-3	TRBJ2-1	CASRQWNEQFF	TGTGCCAGCAGGCAATGGAATGAGCAGTTCTTC
.	16	.	TRBV7-2	TRBJ2-2	CASSLRGLIQTGELFF	TGTGCCAGCAGCTTACGAGGGTTGATACAAACCGGGGAGCTGTTTTTT
.	13	.	TRBV5-1	TRBJ2-2	CASSWSVAGELFF	TGCGCCAGCAGCTGGAGTGTAGCCGGGGAGCTGTTTTTT
few	13	.	TRBV14	TRBJ2-1	CASSQALAYEQFF	TGTGCCAGCAGCCAAGCCCTAGCCTATGAGCAGTTCTTC
few	17	TRBD1	TRBV24-1	TRBJ2-1	CATSDTTGGPSYNEQFF	TGTGCCACCAGTGATACGACAGGGGGTCCCTCCTACAATGAGCAGTTCTTC
.	14	.	TRBV11-2	TRBJ2-7	CASSLDWDAYEQYF	TGTGCCAGCAGCTTAGATTGGGACGCGTACGAGCAGTACTTC
.	12	.	TRBV27	TRBJ2-2	CASRQRTGELFF	TGTGCCAGCCGTCAGAGAACCGGGGAGCTGTTTTTT
.	16	.	TRBV12-3/TRBV12-4	TRBJ2-7	CASSLVVTVSYNEQYF	TGTGCCAGCAGTTTAGTAGTGACAGTCTCCTACAATGAGCAGTACTTC
.	14	.	TRBV9	TRBJ1-2	CASSVPGHPYGYIF	TGTGCCAGCAGCGTACCCGGACATCCCTATGGCTACATCTTC
few	15	.	TRBV12-3/TRBV12-4	TRBJ2-5	CASSLQLAPQETQYF	TGTGCCAGCAGTTTACAGCTAGCCCCTCAAGAGACCCAGTACTTC
few	15	TRBD2	TRBV10-2	TRBJ2-3	CASSESGTLLDTQYF	TGCGCCAGCAGTGAGAGCGGGACTCTACTAGATACGCAGTATTTT
.	13	.	TRBV4-1	TRBJ2-7	CASSGQGFGEQYF	TGCGCCAGCAGCGGACAAGGTTTTGGCGAGCAGTACTTC
.	13	.	TRBV12-3/TRBV12-4	TRBJ2-5	CASSFSSSETQYF	TGTGCCAGCAGTTTCTCCTCCTCGGAGACCCAGTACTTC
few	14	.	TRBV7-9	TRBJ1-4	CASSLSQTNEKLFF	TGTGCCAGCAGCTTATCACAGACTAATGAAAAACTGTTTTTT
few	19	TRBD2	TRBV4-3	TRBJ2-1	CASSQFGTSGVKVRIEQFF	TGCGCCAGCAGCCAATTCGGGACTAGCGGGGTCAAGGTTAGGATTGAGCAGTTCTTC
.	14	TRBD2	TRBV4-1	TRBJ2-7	CASSQVASGYEQYF	TGCGCCAGCAGCCAAGTGGCTAGCGGATACGAGCAGTACTTC
once	18	.	TRBV11-2	TRBJ2-1	CASSFRLEGASSYNEQFF	TGTGCCAGCAGCTTTCGACTAGAGGGGGCGAGCTCCTACAATGAGCAGTTCTTC
few	13	.	TRBV5-1	TRBJ2-3	CASRSSGGHTQYF	TGCGCCAGCAGGTCGTCCGGGGGTCATACGCAGTATTTT
once	15	.	TRBV7-3	TRBJ2-1	CASSLGRVGYNEQFF	TGTGCCAGCAGCTTGGGCAGGGTGGGGTACAATGAGCAGTTCTTC
once	15	TRBD1	TRBV6-5	TRBJ2-5	CASSYVSDRGSVQYF	TGTGCCAGCAGTTACGTAAGCGACAGGGGTAGTGTGCAGTACTTC
.	17	.	TRBV7-9	TRBJ2-4	CASSSTDRSGTKNIQYF	TGTGCCAGCAGCTCGACTGACAGGTCAGGGACCAAAAACATTCAGTACTTC
few	12	.	TRBV6-5	TRBJ1-2	CASRSLNYGYTF	TGTGCCAGCAGGTCCCTTAACTATGGCTACACCTTC
few	13	.	TRBV12-3/TRBV12-4	TRBJ1-2	CASSPGQTGGYTF	TGTGCCAGCAGTCCTGGACAGACCGGTGGCTACACCTTC
.	13	.	TRBV12-5	TRBJ1-1	CASGLTQGSTAFF	TGTGCTAGTGGTTTGACCCAGGGGTCCACAGCTTTCTTT
.	13	TRBD1	TRBV7-2	TRBJ1-1	CASSSQTTGEAFF	TGTGCCAGCAGCTCGCAAACGACAGGGGAAGCTTTCTTT
.	17	TRBD1	TRBV7-9	TRBJ2-1	CASIPQFRDRVYNEQFF	TGTGCCAGCATCCCACAGTTCCGGGACAGGGTTTACAATGAGCAGTTCTTC